This TCR beta chain was recorded in a study of shared clonotypes between healthy human individuals. As for the study in general: Each donor had three CD4 naive, three CD4 memory, two CD8 naive and one CD8 memory plate.

Broader study findings: Around 5% was the fraction of naive CD4 clonotypes found shared across a handful of donors.

Concerning this clone itself: Antigen specificity is unknown.

The length of the CDR3 is 13 residues. Germline CDR1 MNHNY, CDR2 SVGAGI (reference sequence). The V end lost 8 bases, the J end lost 3 bases, and 11 bases lay between the germline ends. Sequencing was performed with immunoSEQ multiplex PCR; in TCRdb, only in-frame clones are kept and a portion is missing. Of about 2.3 million clones listed, 80% to 95% were seen once; the top ten hold 0.3% to 0.4%. This clonotype was obtained from a man in his late teens or twenties in good health. Some clones in this sample may be carry-over from other donors' samples. The sequenced material came from naive CD4+ T cells from PBMCs. The sample's subset: CD45RA+ positively selected. J is TRBJ2-1 and V is TRBV6-6; D is uncertain. Here the CDR3 reads CASVRASYNEQFF. The DNA for the CDR3 is TGTGCCAGCGTACGGGCCAGCTACAATGAGCAGTTCTTC.